This TCR beta chain was identified during a study of blood T cell repertoires in COVID-19. CDR3 length equals 17 residues. Trimming removed 4 bases from V and 7 bases from J, with 26 bases in between. Germline lookup yields CDR1 MDHEN and CDR2 SYDVKM. Libraries were prepared by immunoSEQ multiplex PCR; TCRdb keeps only in-frame clonotypes and omits some of them. The sample gives about 190,000 clones, around 85% of which show up once; under 4% is in the top ten. This clone came up once. The chain has TRBV28 and TRBJ2-7, with D possibly TRBD2 on 6 matching bases. The clonotype comes from a woman in her twenties or thirties who had recovered from COVID-19. The sample was PBMCs or T cells enriched from blood (not recorded which). The CDR3 is CASSSPGRGTGGGEQYF. Here the CDR3 DNA reads TGTGCCAGCAGTTCCCCCGGCCGGGGGACCGGGGGTGGGGAGCAGTACTTC.